This T cell receptor (beta chain) originates from a study of blood T cell repertoires in COVID-19 (dated by TCRdb to 2018 to 2021). Regarding the study in general: The collaborator samples originated in the United States, Italy and Spain and spanned the acute and convalescent phases of COVID-19. The material from the prospective study consisted of cDNA or gDNA derived from T cells, B-cell-depleted T cells, or PBMCs. A de-identified subject ID, COVID-19 status, age in years and sex were almost always included in the sample metadata. Subjects who had been exposed to COVID-19, were actively infected with it, or had recovered from it provided the deeply sampled blood TCRbeta repertoires that made up the dataset. The repertoires were released in a freely available public database meant as a resource for research on the immune response to SARS-CoV-2. Where available, HLA class I and class II types were taken from metadata supplied by the sample provider and were not determined by assay-based typing. The samples were drawn from the first 160 participants of the ongoing ImmuneRACE study and from 950 to 1,500 subjects provided by 6 global collaborators. General conclusions and limits of the study: How much clinical and demographic metadata was included differed by source and by participant, and the metadata was provided uncurated.

In Seattle, one collaborating source enrolled patients while the infection was active and tracked those patients longitudinally over the course of disease. Whole blood was collected in K2EDTA tubes by collaborating institutions according to the institutions' own protocols. For TCRbeta analysis, collaborators shipped samples in one of three forms: frozen whole blood, isolated PBMCs, or DNA extracted from either of those sample types. The germline V gene specifies MNHNS as CDR1 and SASEGT as CDR2. The CDR3, cysteine through phenylalanine, is 13 amino acids long. Just the 39-base CDR3 DNA is kept, in frame starting at base 1. Relative to germline, V is 6 bases shorter and J is 7 bases shorter, with 16 bases between their ends. TCRbeta CDR3 regions were amplified from genomic DNA using the immunoSEQ Assay, a bias-controlled multiplex PCR. Under the source paper's analysis protocol: Within the assay, amplification of reference gene primers was used to estimate how many nucleated cells each sample contained. To quantify the absolute abundance of each unique TCRbeta CDR3 rearrangement, sequence reads were collapsed and filtered. Productive Simpson clonality was computed per sample as the square root of Simpson's diversity index over productive rearrangements. In TCRdb, the immuneACCESS table is reduced to in-frame sequences with V and J assigned. These tables do not hold every clone; where another copy was compared, an unresolved V gene accounts for under half, and the others remain unexplained. The V and J calls and the clone size are those of that table, but D and trimming were determined from the DNA. For this sample there are about 210,000 clones; around four fifths appear just once. About 5.6% of the sample belongs to the ten largest clones.

About this clone: Its antigen is still unknown. Qualities for individual bases were not recorded, and no much larger clone is one base off.

The chain is encoded by TRBV6-1 joined to TRBJ2-7, with TRBD2 tentatively as D gene (6 bases match). This TCR was recovered from a woman in her 70s with COVID-19, enrolled during active disease. Sequenced material: peripheral blood. The sequenced DNA is TGTGCCAGCAGACGGGGGACGACTTGGGAGCAGTACTTC. Its amino acids are CASRRGTTWEQYF.